The 27 T cell receptor beta chains below were found in one sample sequenced in a study of T-cell reconstitution after alpha-beta-depleted transplantation in children. Unique molecular identifiers were incorporated when the TCRbeta library was constructed. TCRdb reprocessed the PCR reads via MiXCR and lists one record per CDR3 protein. The sample lists under 450,000 distinct CDR3 sequences; around 15% were seen once. This specimen consisted of PBMCs, mostly from graft donor cells, obtained 360 days after TCRalphabeta/CD19-depleted stem cell transplant. The receptors shown here come from a boy under three years old who had a stem cell transplant for Wiskott-Aldrich syndrome, so the T cells may come from the graft donor.

This clonotype was seen only a few times. The chain uses TRBV2 and TRBJ2-7; D is undetermined. V lost 4 bases, J lost 6 bases, and 16 bases lay in between. This CDR3 region has 14 residues. The V gene's germline CDR1 is SNHLY and CDR2 FYNNEI. DNA for the CDR3: TGTGCCAGCAGTGGGGTTGTGGTTGGCGGCGAGCAGTACTTC. This translates into CASSGVVVGGEQYF.

This clonotype has only a few counts. The chain recombines TRBV10-3 with TRBJ2-1, with 7 nucleotides matching TRBD1. Losses at the gene ends were 0 bases for V and 10 bases for J; bases not matched to a gene: 6. CDR3 length: 14 amino acids. CDR1 is ENHRY, CDR2 SYGVKD, per germline. CDR3 loop: CAISESFLGGEQFF. The CDR3 DNA reads TGTGCCATCAGTGAGTCGTTCCTAGGGGGCGAGCAGTTCTTC.

The genes are TRBV10-3 and TRBJ2-1, with 7 bases fitting TRBD2. Per germline, CDR1 ENHRY and CDR2 SYGVKD. The CDR3 totals 12 residues. J was trimmed by 8 bases and V by 5 bases; bases with no gene match: 3. CDR3 residues: CAISRGVHEQFF. In DNA, the CDR3 is TGTGCCATCAGTCGGGGGGTCCATGAGCAGTTCTTC.

The CDR3 loop is CASSLALGQWNEQYF. The CDR3 DNA reads as TGTGCCAGCAGCTTAGCCCTGGGCCAGTGGAACGAGCAGTACTTC. The rearrangement joins TRBV7-2 to TRBJ2-7; D call uncertain. V lost 0 bases, J lost 5 bases, and 14 bases lay in between. CDR3 size: 15 residues. CDR1 and CDR2 from the germline V gene are SGHTA and FQGNSA. The whole variable domain, filled in from reference TRBV7-2 and TRBJ2-7, reads GAGVSQSPSNKVTEKGKDVELRCDPISGHTALYWYRQSLGQGLEFLIYFQGNSAPDKSGLPSDRFSAERTGGSVSTLTIQRTQQEDSAVYLCASSLALGQWNEQYFGPGTRLTVT.

This chain joins TRBV25-1 and TRBJ2-1; weak D call: TRBD2 (6 bases). The CDR3 consists of 15 residues. Trimming stripped 5 bases from V and 3 bases from J, with 14 bases between. Germline V CDR1 and CDR2: MGHDK, SYGVNS. CDR3 nucleotide sequence: TGTGCCAGCAGTCCCTCGGAGGGCATCTACAATGAGCAGTTCTTC. This gives the protein CASSPSEGIYNEQFF.

The chain carries TRBV7-2 and TRBJ2-3; D possibly corresponds to TRBD2 (7 bases). V gave up 3 bases and J gave up 5 bases, with 15 bases separating them. The length of the CDR3 is 15 residues. Per germline, CDR1 SGHTA and CDR2 FQGNSA. Written as DNA, the CDR3 is TGTGCCAGCAGCTTTGGGGGGAGGGGGAGAGATACGCAGTATTTT. Protein sequence: CASSFGGRGRDTQYF.

This clonotype appeared a few times. The V and J genes are TRBV10-3 and TRBJ2-7, with D hard to call. The CDR3 extends over 15 amino acids. Trimming shortened V by 4 bases and J by 5 bases, and 18 bases separated the two germline ends. The germline gives CDR1 ENHRY, CDR2 SYGVKD. CDR3 sequence: CAISGRLTQHHEQYF. The CDR3 bases are TGTGCCATCAGTGGCCGCTTGACCCAACACCACGAGCAGTACTTC.

The V and J genes are TRBV27 and TRBJ2-7, with 14 bases that match TRBD2. With 6 bases clipped from V and 0 bases from J, the junction kept 4 bases outside the gene matches. From germline, CDR1 is MNHEY and CDR2 SMNVEV (reference sequence). CDR3 length: 16 amino acids. CDR3 region: CASSKGTSGSSYEQYF. The CDR3 DNA reads as TGTGCCAGCAGCAAGGGGACTAGCGGGAGCTCCTACGAGCAGTACTTC.

The V gene is TRBV28, the J gene TRBJ2-5, with 12 nucleotides matching TRBD2. With V trimmed by 0 bases and J by 3 bases, 2 bases remained unmatched. The CDR3 has 16 amino acids. The germline V gene encodes CDR1 MDHEN and CDR2 SYDVKM. The CDR3 DNA sequence: TGTGCCAGCAGTTTATGGTCTAGCGGGGGGGAAGAGACCCAGTACTTC. It yields the protein CASSLWSSGGEETQYF.

This clonotype was detected many times. As DNA, the CDR3 is TGCGCCAGCAGCCAAGATTATGGTTTGAGGGTCTACGAGCAGTACTTC. The encoded protein is CASSQDYGLRVYEQYF. The chain combines TRBV4-1 with TRBJ2-7; possibly TRBD2 for D (5 bases). The length of the CDR3 is 16 residues. Trimming cost V 0 bases and J 3 bases, with 15 bases left between them. The germline gives CDR1 MGHRA, CDR2 YSYEKL.

The chain employs TRBV7-2 and TRBJ2-1; D ambiguous. Germline V gene data show CDR1 as SGHTA and CDR2 as FQGNSA. The CDR3 spans 13 residues. Trimming removed 1 base from V and 3 bases from J, with 4 bases in between. The CDR3 DNA is TGTGCCAGCAGCTTAGTTAACTACAATGAGCAGTTCTTC. Residues: CASSLVNYNEQFF.

This clonotype was picked up a small number of times. The chain recombines TRBV2 with TRBJ2-7, with 7 bases lining up with TRBD1. This CDR3 contains 13 residues. Germline CDR1 reads SNHLY; CDR2 reads FYNNEI. V lost 4 bases and J lost 3; bases outside the gene matches: 3. The CDR3 here is CASSVGGGYEQYF. The CDR3 region has the DNA TGTGCCAGCAGTGTAGGGGGCGGCTACGAGCAGTACTTC.

This clonotype showed up just a few times. The chain couples TRBV9 to TRBJ1-2; D is unclear. The V end lost 0 bases, the J end lost 4 bases, and 10 bases lay between the germline ends. CDR3 size: 14 residues. Germline CDR1 SGDLS, CDR2 YYNGEE. This CDR3 reads CASSVGTALYGYTF. DNA of the CDR3: TGTGCCAGCAGCGTAGGGACGGCCCTCTATGGCTACACCTTC.

The chain uses TRBV2 and TRBJ2-7; 8 bases line up with TRBD1. CDR3 length: 15 residues. V was clipped by 6 bases and J by 0 bases; unmatched bases: 7. Per the germline V gene, CDR1 is SNHLY and CDR2 is FYNNEI. The chain's CDR3 is CASSDTGGPSYEQYF. For the CDR3, the DNA is TGTGCCAGCAGCGATACAGGGGGGCCCTCCTACGAGCAGTACTTC.

The V gene is TRBV25-1, the J gene TRBJ2-2; D perhaps matches TRBD1 (5 bases). The germline V gene has CDR1 MGHDK and CDR2 SYGVNS. V was shortened by 2 bases and J by 7 bases, with 11 bases between the two germline ends. This CDR3 comprises 14 residues. The CDR3 here is CASSEQGISGELFF. In nucleotides, the CDR3 is TGTGCCAGCAGTGAACAGGGCATCAGCGGGGAGCTGTTTTTT.

In this sample, this clonotype turned up a few times. The chain links TRBV12-3 or TRBV12-4 to TRBJ2-4, with 8 bases that match TRBD1. The CDR3 length is 14 residues. Losses at the gene ends were 7 bases for V and 5 bases for J; bases not matched to a gene: 7. The CDR3 DNA reads TGTGCCAGCACCTCGGACAGGGCCCAAAACATTCAGTACTTC. It yields the protein CASTSDRAQNIQYF.

This clonotype was seen a handful of times. The rearrangement uses TRBV12-3 or TRBV12-4 and TRBJ2-2, with D possibly being TRBD2 (5 bases). Between the trimmed V and J ends, which lost 5 bases and 1 base, there was a span of 14 bases. The CDR3 sequence is 16 residues long. The CDR3 coding sequence is TGTGCCAGCAGTCTCCCGAGGGCCTGGAACACCGGGGAGCTGTTTTTT. It is translated as CASSLPRAWNTGELFF.

The CDR3 loop reads CASSRQGPPGELFF. CDR3 sequence (DNA): TGTGCCAGCAGTCGACAGGGTCCCCCCGGGGAGCTGTTTTTT. The rearrangement links TRBV27 to TRBJ2-2; 7 nucleotides align to TRBD1. There are 14 residues in the CDR3. Trimming removed 5 bases from V and 6 bases from J; junction bases left unmatched: 6. The germline V gene has CDR1 MNHEY and CDR2 SMNVEV (reference sequence).

This chain links TRBV5-1 with TRBJ2-5, with 7 bases matching TRBD1. The CDR3 sequence is 14 residues long. Germline CDR1 reads SGHRS; CDR2 reads YFSETQ. The trim removed 3 bases at V and 5 bases at J, leaving 7 bases unmatched. In DNA, the CDR3 is TGCGCCAGCAGCTCTCTGACAGGGCATGAGACCCAGTACTTC. Translating gives CASSSLTGHETQYF. The full variable domain, completed using reference TRBV5-1 and TRBJ2-5, is KAGVTQTPRYLIKTRGQQVTLSCSPISGHRSVSWYQQTPGQGLQFLFEYFSETQRNKGNFPGRFSGRQFSNSRSEMNVSTLELGDSALYLCASSSLTGHETQYFGPGTRLLVL.

This sequence joins TRBV28 and TRBJ2-1; 9 positions agree with TRBD2. There are 14 residues in the CDR3. V dropped 3 bases and J dropped 5; count of bases not matched to a gene: 2. CDR1 and CDR2 from the germline V gene are MDHEN and SYDVKM. The CDR3 DNA sequence: TGTGCCAGCAGTTTGGCGGGGGGGGACAATGAGCAGTTCTTC. This codes for CASSLAGGDNEQFF. The full variable domain, in which reference TRBV28 and TRBJ2-1 provide the parts outside the CDR3, is DVKVTQSSRYLVKRTGEKVFLECVQDMDHENMFWYRQDPGLGLRLIYFSYDVKMKEKGDIPEGYSVSREKKERFSLILESASTNQTSMYLCASSLAGGDNEQFFGPGTRLTVL.

This sequence joins TRBV2 and TRBJ2-7; 8 nucleotides agree with TRBD2. CDR1 is SNHLY, CDR2 FYNNEI, per germline. This CDR3 region has 17 residues. Germline trimming cut 3 bases from V and 0 bases from J; bases unmatched to any gene: 10. The CDR3 reads CASSDPRLAGSSYEQYF. The CDR3 DNA sequence: TGTGCCAGCAGTGATCCCCGCTTAGCGGGAAGCTCCTACGAGCAGTACTTC.

J is TRBJ2-3 and V is TRBV10-3; weak D call: TRBD1 (5 bases). This CDR3 region has 13 residues. Looked up from germline, CDR1 is ENHRY and CDR2 is SYGVKD. V was clipped by 4 bases and J by 4 bases, with 9 bases between them. CDR3: CAISVQGSDTQYF. DNA of the CDR3: TGTGCCATCAGTGTCCAGGGATCAGATACGCAGTATTTT.

This chain links TRBV28 with TRBJ2-3; D may be TRBD2 (7 bases). This CDR3 has 14 amino acids. Germline lookup yields CDR1 MDHEN and CDR2 SYDVKM. The ends were cut back, 8 bases at V and 2 bases at J, with 14 bases in the middle. The CDR3 protein is CASRPGGSTDTQYF. The DNA of the CDR3 is TGTGCCAGCCGTCCGGGGGGCTCCACAGATACGCAGTATTTT.

The chain couples TRBV7-9 to TRBJ1-2; tentative D call: TRBD1 (5 bases). Deletions cut 1 base from V and 5 bases from J, with 8 bases between. The CDR3 consists of 13 residues. Germline CDR1 SEHNR, CDR2 FQNEAQ (reference sequence). In DNA, the CDR3 is TGTGCCAGCAGCTTAGTAGAGGGGTATGGCTACACCTTC. Translating it yields CASSLVEGYGYTF.

This chain uses TRBV10-3 with TRBJ2-7; D possibly corresponds to TRBD2 (6 bases). CDR3 size: 13 residues. V shed 4 bases and J shed 7 bases, with 14 bases lying between them. Germline V gene sequence: CDR1 ENHRY, CDR2 SYGVKD. This CDR3 reads CAISGDTSTEQYF. In DNA form, the CDR3 reads TGTGCCATCAGTGGGGATACTAGCACGGAGCAGTACTTC.

Many counts were recorded for this clonotype. J is TRBJ2-7 and V is TRBV4-2; weak D call: TRBD2 (5 bases). Germline CDR1 reads LGHNA; CDR2 reads YNFKEQ. The CDR3 is 13 amino acids. V was trimmed by 4 bases and J by 1 base, leaving 8 bases between them. CDR3 residues: CASSLTRSYEQYF. DNA for the CDR3: TGTGCCAGCAGCCTAACTAGATCCTACGAGCAGTACTTC.

The chain couples TRBV5-1 to TRBJ2-2, with 11 bases matching TRBD2. This CDR3 has 15 residues. The V and J ends lost 4 bases and 3 bases, in that order; junction bases with no gene match: 2. Germline V gives CDR1 SGHRS, CDR2 YFSETQ. CDR3 residues: CASSPGLADTGELFF. DNA for the CDR3: TGCGCCAGCAGCCCGGGACTAGCGGACACCGGGGAGCTGTTTTTT.